Listed below are T cell receptor beta chains from one sample, sequenced in a study of CD8 T cells in ankylosing spondylitis. Via MiXCR, TCRdb re-called the 5' RACE reads, giving one row per CDR3 protein. The data contain 250,000 to 300,000 distinct CDR3 sequences, over 15% of them seen just once; the ten biggest clones take up roughly 8%. Sequenced sample: blood, either unsorted or a sorted T cell fraction (not recorded which). The receptors come from a male donor with ankylosing spondylitis or in good health (not recorded which). The CDR3 runs from the conserved cysteine through the conserved F or W. The D gene is left open where the match is weak. Size tells how often a clone was seen (once, few, many) or the class of an expanded clone, and some rows leave it out.

D	V	size	J	DNA	CDR3
.	TRBV28	.	TRBJ1-6	TGTGCCAGCATCCGAGGATATAATTCACCCCTCCACTTT	CASIRGYNSPLHF
.	TRBV12-3/TRBV12-4	.	TRBJ2-1	TGTGCCAGCAAAAGTGACCTGGGGCAGAATGAGCAGTTCTTC	CASKSDLGQNEQFF
.	TRBV18	few	TRBJ1-2	TGTGCCAGCTCACCTAGGGTTAATAAAGACTATGGCTACACCTTC	CASSPRVNKDYGYTF
.	TRBV12-3/TRBV12-4	.	TRBJ2-2	TGTGCCAGCAGGGGAAATCGGGACACCGGGGAGCTGTTTTTT	CASRGNRDTGELFF
TRBD2	TRBV5-1	few	TRBJ2-2	TGCGCCAGCAGAGGTCTAGCGGCCGGGGAGCTGTTTTTT	CASRGLAAGELFF
.	TRBV14	.	TRBJ1-1	TGTGCCAGCAGCCTCCTACAGGCGAACACTGAAGCTTTCTTT	CASSLLQANTEAFF
.	TRBV7-2	few	TRBJ1-2	TGTGCCAGCAGCTTAGGCACCCCCTATGGCTACACCTTC	CASSLGTPYGYTF
TRBD2	TRBV20-1	few	TRBJ2-1	TGCAGTGCTAGTCTGGTGACTAGCCTGTTCTTC	CSASLVTSLFF
.	TRBV20-1	few	TRBJ1-2	TGCAGTGCTACAGGGTTGCGGGGCTACACCTTC	CSATGLRGYTF
TRBD2	TRBV15	many	TRBJ2-1	TGTGCCACCAGCAGAGTGGCTAGCGGTAGCTCCTACAATGAGCAGTTCTTC	CATSRVASGSSYNEQFF
TRBD1	TRBV12-3/TRBV12-4	many	TRBJ2-2	TGTGCCAGCAGCAGGGGGACCGGGGAGCTGTTTTTT	CASSRGTGELFF
.	TRBV12-3/TRBV12-4	.	TRBJ2-2	TGTGCCAGCAGTTTAGGGCCGGGATCCGGGGAGCTGTTTTTT	CASSLGPGSGELFF
.	TRBV15	.	TRBJ1-3	TGTGCCACCAGCAGAGCCGGGACGGGGGAGATCTCTGGAAACACCATATATTTT	CATSRAGTGEISGNTIYF
.	TRBV20-1	.	TRBJ2-3	TGCAGTGCCTACAGGGAGGGCTCAGATACGCAGTATTTT	CSAYREGSDTQYF
TRBD2	TRBV12-3/TRBV12-4	many	TRBJ2-1	TGTGCCAGCAGTCCCACTCCCCCCGGGACTAGCGGGAGCAATGAGCAGTTCTTC	CASSPTPPGTSGSNEQFF
TRBD2	TRBV28	.	TRBJ2-3	TGTGCCAGCAGGGGGACTAGCGGGGCCCGGGATACGCAGTATTTT	CASRGTSGARDTQYF
.	TRBV4-2	many	TRBJ2-1	TGTGCCAGCAGCCAACACAATGAGCAGTTCTTC	CASSQHNEQFF
TRBD1	TRBV7-8	.	TRBJ1-5	TGTGCCAGCAGCCCCGGACAGGGGAAATATCAGCCCCAGCATTTT	CASSPGQGKYQPQHF
.	TRBV5-1	few	TRBJ1-1	TGCGCCAGCAGCAACACAGGATACCAAGGGACTGAAGCTTTCTTT	CASSNTGYQGTEAFF
.	TRBV12-3/TRBV12-4	.	TRBJ1-1	TGTGCCAGCAGTGAACACCAGAACACTGAAGCTTTCTTT	CASSEHQNTEAFF